Below, one T cell receptor beta chain is given with its context. The source of the sample is a study of blood T cell repertoires in COVID-19. Study-wide context: Acute and convalescent COVID-19 specimens originated in the United States, Italy and Spain.

V was pared by 2 bases and J by 7 bases, with 19 bases of the junction left unmatched. Per germline, CDR1 MDHEN and CDR2 SYDVKM. The CDR3 extends over 18 amino acids. Sequencing was performed with immunoSEQ multiplex PCR; in TCRdb, only in-frame clones are kept and a portion is missing. The sample yields tens of thousands of clones, roughly 85% seen once. The chain has TRBV28 and TRBJ1-2; 7 bases map to TRBD1. The sample taken for sequencing was peripheral blood. The sequence was collected from a man aged 25-45 years with acute or convalescent COVID-19. CDR3 bases: TGTGCCAGCAGTTTAAAGGTGGGACAGCTCCAAGGGCTGAGTGGCTACACCTTC. Its protein is CASSLKVGQLQGLSGYTF.